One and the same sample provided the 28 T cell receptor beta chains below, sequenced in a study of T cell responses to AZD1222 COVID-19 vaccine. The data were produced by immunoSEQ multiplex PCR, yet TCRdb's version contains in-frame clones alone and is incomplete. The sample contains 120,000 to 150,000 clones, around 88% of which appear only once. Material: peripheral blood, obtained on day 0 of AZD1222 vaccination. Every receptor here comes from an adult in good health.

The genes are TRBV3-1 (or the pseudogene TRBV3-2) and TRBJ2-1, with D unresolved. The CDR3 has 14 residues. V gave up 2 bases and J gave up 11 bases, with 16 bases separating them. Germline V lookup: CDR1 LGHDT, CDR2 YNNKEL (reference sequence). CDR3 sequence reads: CASSQFGSGPKQFF. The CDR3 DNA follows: TGTGCCAGCAGCCAATTCGGTTCTGGGCCGAAGCAGTTCTTC.

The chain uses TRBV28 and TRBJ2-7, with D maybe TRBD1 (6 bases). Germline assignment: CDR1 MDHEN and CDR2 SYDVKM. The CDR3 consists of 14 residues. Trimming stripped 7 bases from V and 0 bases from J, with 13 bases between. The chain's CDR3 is CASIRNRDSYEQYF. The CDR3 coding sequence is TGTGCCAGCATCCGCAACAGGGACTCCTACGAGCAGTACTTC.

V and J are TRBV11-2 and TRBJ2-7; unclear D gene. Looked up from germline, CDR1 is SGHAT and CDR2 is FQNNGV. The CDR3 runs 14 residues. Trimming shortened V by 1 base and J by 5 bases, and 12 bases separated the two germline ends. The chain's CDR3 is CASSLVPGSHEQYF. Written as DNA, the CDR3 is TGTGCCAGCAGCTTAGTGCCAGGTTCCCACGAGCAGTACTTC. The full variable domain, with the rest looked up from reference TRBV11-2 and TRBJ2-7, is EAGVAQSPRYKIIEKRQSVAFWCNPISGHATLYWYQQILGQGPKLLIQFQNNGVVDDSQLPKDRFSAERLKGVDSTLKIQPAKLEDSAVYLCASSLVPGSHEQYFGPGTRLTVT.

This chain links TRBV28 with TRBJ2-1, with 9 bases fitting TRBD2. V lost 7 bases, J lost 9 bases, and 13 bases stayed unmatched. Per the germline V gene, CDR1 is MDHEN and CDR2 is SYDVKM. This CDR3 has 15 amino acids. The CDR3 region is CASIESGTSLPEQFF. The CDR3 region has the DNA TGTGCCAGCATCGAAAGCGGGACTAGCCTCCCTGAGCAGTTCTTC.

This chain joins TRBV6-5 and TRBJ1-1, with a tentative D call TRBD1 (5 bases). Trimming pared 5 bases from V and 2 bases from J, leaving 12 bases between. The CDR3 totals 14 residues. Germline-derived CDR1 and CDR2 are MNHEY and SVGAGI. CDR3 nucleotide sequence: TGTGCCAGCAGTCCCGGGGCCGCAAACACTGAAGCTTTCTTT. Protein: CASSPGAANTEAFF.

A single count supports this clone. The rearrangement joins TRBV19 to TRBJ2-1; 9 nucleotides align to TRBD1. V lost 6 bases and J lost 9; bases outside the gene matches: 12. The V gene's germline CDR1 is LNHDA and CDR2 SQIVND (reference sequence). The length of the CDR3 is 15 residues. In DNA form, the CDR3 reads TGTGCCAGTAGATCCGGACAGGGGTTTTCGGTTGAGCAGTTCTTC. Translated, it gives CASRSGQGFSVEQFF.

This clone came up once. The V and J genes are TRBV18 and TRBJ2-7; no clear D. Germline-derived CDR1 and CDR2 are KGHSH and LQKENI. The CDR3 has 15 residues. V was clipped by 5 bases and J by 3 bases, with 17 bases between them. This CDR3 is CASSARSPGNYEQYF. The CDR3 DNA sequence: TGTGCCAGCTCAGCAAGATCTCCGGGTAACTACGAGCAGTACTTC.

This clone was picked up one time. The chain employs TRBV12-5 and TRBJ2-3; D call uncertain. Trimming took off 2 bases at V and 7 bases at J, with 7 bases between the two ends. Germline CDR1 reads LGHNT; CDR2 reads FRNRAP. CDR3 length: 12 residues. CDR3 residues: CASGLYSHTQYF. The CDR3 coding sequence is TGTGCTAGTGGTTTGTACAGTCATACGCAGTATTTT.

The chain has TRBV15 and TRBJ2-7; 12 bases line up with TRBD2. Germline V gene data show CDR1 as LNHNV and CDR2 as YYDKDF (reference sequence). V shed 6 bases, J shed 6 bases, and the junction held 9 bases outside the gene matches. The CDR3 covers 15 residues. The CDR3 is CATRDPSGRAGEQYF. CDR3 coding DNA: TGTGCCACCAGAGACCCTAGCGGGAGGGCCGGCGAGCAGTACTTC.

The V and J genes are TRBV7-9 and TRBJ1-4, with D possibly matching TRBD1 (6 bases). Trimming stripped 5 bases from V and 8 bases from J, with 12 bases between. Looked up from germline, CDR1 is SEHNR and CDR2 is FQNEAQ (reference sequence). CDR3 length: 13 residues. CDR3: CASSPQGSEKLFF. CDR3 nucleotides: TGTGCCAGCAGCCCTCAGGGGAGCGAAAAACTGTTTTTT.

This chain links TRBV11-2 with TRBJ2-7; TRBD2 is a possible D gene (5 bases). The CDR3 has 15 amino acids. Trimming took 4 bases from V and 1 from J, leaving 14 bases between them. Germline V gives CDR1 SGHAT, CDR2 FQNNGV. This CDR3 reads CASSSAVHRSYEQYF. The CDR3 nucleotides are TGTGCCAGCAGCTCAGCGGTGCACAGATCCTACGAGCAGTACTTC. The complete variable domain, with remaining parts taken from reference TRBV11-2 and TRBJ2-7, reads EAGVAQSPRYKIIEKRQSVAFWCNPISGHATLYWYQQILGQGPKLLIQFQNNGVVDDSQLPKDRFSAERLKGVDSTLKIQPAKLEDSAVYLCASSSAVHRSYEQYFGPGTRLTVT.

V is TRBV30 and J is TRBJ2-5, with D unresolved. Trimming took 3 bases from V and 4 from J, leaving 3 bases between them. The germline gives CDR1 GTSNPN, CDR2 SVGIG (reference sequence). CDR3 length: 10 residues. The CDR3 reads CAWRSETQYF. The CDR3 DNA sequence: TGTGCCTGGAGGTCAGAGACCCAGTACTTC.

CDR3 in DNA: TGTGCCAGCAGGGAGGACTGGGCGGCTGAAGCTTTCTTT. Its translation is CASREDWAAEAFF. The rearrangement uses TRBV2 and TRBJ1-1, with D unclear. The germline gives CDR1 SNHLY, CDR2 FYNNEI. V was trimmed by 6 bases and J by 6 bases, leaving 14 bases between them. The CDR3 runs to 13 residues.

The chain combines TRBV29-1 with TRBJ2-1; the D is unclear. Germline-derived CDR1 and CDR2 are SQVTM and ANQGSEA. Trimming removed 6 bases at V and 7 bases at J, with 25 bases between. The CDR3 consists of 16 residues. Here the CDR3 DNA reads TGCAGCGTCCCCAGCATCCCCGGAAATGTCCATAATGAGCAGTTCTTC. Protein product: CSVPSIPGNVHNEQFF.

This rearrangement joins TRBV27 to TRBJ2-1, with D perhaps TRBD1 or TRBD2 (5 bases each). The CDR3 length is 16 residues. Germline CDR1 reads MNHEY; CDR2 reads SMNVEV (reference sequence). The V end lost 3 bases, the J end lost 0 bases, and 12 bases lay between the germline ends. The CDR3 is CASSFGTTSSYNEQFF. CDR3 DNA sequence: TGTGCCAGCAGTTTTGGGACCACGAGCTCCTACAATGAGCAGTTCTTC.

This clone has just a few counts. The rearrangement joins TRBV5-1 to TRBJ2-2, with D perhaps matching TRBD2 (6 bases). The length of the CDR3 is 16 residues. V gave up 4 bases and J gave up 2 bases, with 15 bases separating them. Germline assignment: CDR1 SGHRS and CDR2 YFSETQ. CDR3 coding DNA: TGCGCCAGCAGCGCAAGAAGCGGGCACAACACCGGGGAGCTGTTTTTT. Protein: CASSARSGHNTGELFF. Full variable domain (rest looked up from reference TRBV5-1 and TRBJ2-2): KAGVTQTPRYLIKTRGQQVTLSCSPISGHRSVSWYQQTPGQGLQFLFEYFSETQRNKGNFPGRFSGRQFSNSRSEMNVSTLELGDSALYLCASSARSGHNTGELFFGEGSRLTVL.

The CDR3 reads CASSPPDRASTEAFF. CDR3 coding DNA: TGTGCCAGCAGCCCTCCGGACAGGGCGAGCACTGAAGCTTTCTTT. The chain carries TRBV28 and TRBJ1-1; 8 nucleotides line up with TRBD1. With 6 bases clipped from V and 4 bases from J, the junction kept 10 bases outside the gene matches. The CDR3 is made up of 15 amino acids. Germline CDR1 reads MDHEN; CDR2 reads SYDVKM.

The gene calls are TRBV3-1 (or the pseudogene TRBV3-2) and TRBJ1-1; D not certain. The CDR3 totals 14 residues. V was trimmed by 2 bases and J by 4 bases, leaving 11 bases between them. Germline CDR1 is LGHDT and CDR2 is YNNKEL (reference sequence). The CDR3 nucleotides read TGTGCCAGCAGCCAAACTCACATCGGCACTGAAGCTTTCTTT. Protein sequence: CASSQTHIGTEAFF.

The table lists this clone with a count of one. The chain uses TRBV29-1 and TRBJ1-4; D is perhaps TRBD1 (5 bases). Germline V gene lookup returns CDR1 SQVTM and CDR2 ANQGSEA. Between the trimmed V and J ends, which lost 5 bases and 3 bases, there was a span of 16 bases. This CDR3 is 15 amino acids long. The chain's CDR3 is CSVHPIGASNEKLFF. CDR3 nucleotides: TGCAGCGTTCATCCTATTGGGGCCTCTAATGAAAAACTGTTTTTT. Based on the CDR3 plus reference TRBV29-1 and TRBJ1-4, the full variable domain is SAVISQKPSRDICQRGTSLTIQCQVDSQVTMMFWYRQQPGQSLTLIATANQGSEATYESGFVIDKFPISRPNLTFSTLTVSNMSPEDSSIYLCSVHPIGASNEKLFFGSGTQLSVL.

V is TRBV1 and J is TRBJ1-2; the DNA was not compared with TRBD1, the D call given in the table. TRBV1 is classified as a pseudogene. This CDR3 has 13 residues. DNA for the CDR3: TGCACCAGCAGCCGTCACGACAGCTATGGCTACACCTTC. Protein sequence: CTSSRHDSYGYTF.

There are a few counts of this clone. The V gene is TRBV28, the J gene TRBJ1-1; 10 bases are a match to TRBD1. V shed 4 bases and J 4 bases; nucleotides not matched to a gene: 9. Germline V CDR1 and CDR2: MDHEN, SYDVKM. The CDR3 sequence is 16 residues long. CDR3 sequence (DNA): TGTGCCAGCAGTTCAGAGGGACAGGGGTATTTCACTGAAGCTTTCTTT. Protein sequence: CASSSEGQGYFTEAFF. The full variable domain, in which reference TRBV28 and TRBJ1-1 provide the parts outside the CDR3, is DVKVTQSSRYLVKRTGEKVFLECVQDMDHENMFWYRQDPGLGLRLIYFSYDVKMKEKGDIPEGYSVSREKKERFSLILESASTNQTSMYLCASSSEGQGYFTEAFFGQGTRLTVV.

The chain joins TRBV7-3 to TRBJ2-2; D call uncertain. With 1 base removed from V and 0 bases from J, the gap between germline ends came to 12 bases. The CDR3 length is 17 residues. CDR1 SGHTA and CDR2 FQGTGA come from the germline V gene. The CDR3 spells CASSLNPRSANTGELFF. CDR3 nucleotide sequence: TGTGCCAGCAGCTTAAATCCCCGCAGCGCGAACACCGGGGAGCTGTTTTTT.

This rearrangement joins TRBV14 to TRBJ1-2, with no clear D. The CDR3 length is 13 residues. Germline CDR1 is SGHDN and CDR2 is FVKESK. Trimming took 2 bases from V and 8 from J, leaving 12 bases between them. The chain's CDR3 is CASSQWSPGGYTF. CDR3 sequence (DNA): TGTGCCAGCAGCCAATGGAGCCCCGGCGGCTACACCTTC.

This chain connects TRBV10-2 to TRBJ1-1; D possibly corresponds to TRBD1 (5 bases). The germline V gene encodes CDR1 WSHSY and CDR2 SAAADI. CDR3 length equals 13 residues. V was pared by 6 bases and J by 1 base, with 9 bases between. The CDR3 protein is CASRGRTNTEAFF. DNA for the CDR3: TGCGCCAGCAGGGGACGCACGAACACTGAAGCTTTCTTT.

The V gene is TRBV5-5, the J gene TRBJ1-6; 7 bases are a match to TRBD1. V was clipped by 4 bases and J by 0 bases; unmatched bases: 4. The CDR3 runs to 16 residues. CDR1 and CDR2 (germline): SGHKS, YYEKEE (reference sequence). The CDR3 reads CASSRYRGSYNSPLHF. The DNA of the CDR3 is TGTGCCAGCAGCCGGTACAGGGGCTCCTATAATTCACCCCTCCACTTT. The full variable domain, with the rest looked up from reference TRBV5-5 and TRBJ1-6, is DAGVTQSPTHLIKTRGQQVTLRCSPISGHKSVSWYQQVLGQGPQFIFQYYEKEERGRGNFPDRFSARQFPNYSSELNVNALLLGDSALYLCASSRYRGSYNSPLHFGNGTRLTVT.

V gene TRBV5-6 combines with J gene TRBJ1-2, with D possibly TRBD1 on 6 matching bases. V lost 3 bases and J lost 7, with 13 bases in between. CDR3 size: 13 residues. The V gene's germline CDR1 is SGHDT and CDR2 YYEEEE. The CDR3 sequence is CASSSVRGAGYTF. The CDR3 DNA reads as TGTGCCAGCAGCTCGGTCAGGGGCGCTGGCTACACCTTC.

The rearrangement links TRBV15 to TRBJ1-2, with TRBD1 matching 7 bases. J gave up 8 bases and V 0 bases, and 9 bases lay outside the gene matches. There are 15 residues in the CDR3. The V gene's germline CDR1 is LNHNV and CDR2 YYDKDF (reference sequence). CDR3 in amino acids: CATSRDRGQDRGYTF. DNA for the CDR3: TGTGCCACCAGCAGAGATCGTGGACAGGATAGGGGCTACACCTTC.

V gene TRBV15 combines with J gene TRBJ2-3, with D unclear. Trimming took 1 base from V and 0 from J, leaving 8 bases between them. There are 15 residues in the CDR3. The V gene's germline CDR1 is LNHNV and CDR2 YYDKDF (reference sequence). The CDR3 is CATSRGPASTDTQYF. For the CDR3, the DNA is TGTGCCACCAGCAGAGGTCCAGCTAGCACAGATACGCAGTATTTT.